Here is one T cell receptor (beta chain) with its context. Its antigen is not identified. Primers for the PCR totalled 60 Vbeta and 13 Jbeta. Only in-frame clones appear in the TCRdb table, and some are missing; sequencing was by immunoSEQ multiplex PCR. Of over 150,000 clones in the sample, about 76% were seen once. The sample is drawn from a study of cytomegalovirus exposure and HLA in healthy donors. Study findings and constraints: TCR beta sequences numbering under 20,000 were associated with HLA alleles at 0.05 false discovery rate in a later analysis. It emerged from a later analysis that several of the most significant clusters appeared to be linked to common viral pathogens. Presence/absence comparisons presumed near-even sequencing depth among donors. Follow-up analysis found HLA locus-dependent TCR association rates, highest for DRB1 and lowest for HLA-C.

Germline-derived CDR1 and CDR2 are LNHDA and SQIVND (reference sequence). V gave up 0 bases and J gave up 4 bases, with 15 bases separating them. The length of the CDR3 is 16 residues. This TCR was sampled from a man aged 25 to 40 in good health and CMV-seropositive. The sample consisted of PBMCs. The rearrangement links TRBV19 to TRBJ1-2; D not certain. The CDR3 DNA follows: TGTGCCAGTAGTATAGAGTCAGCAAGAGGATCCTATGGCTACACCTTC. Encoded protein: CASSIESARGSYGYTF. Full variable domain (remainder filled in from reference TRBV19 and TRBJ1-2): DGGITQSPKYLFRKEGQNVTLSCEQNLNHDAMYWYRQDPGQGLRLIYYSQIVNDFQKGDIAEGYSVSREKKESFPLTVTSAQKNPTAFYLCASSIESARGSYGYTFGSGTRLTVV.